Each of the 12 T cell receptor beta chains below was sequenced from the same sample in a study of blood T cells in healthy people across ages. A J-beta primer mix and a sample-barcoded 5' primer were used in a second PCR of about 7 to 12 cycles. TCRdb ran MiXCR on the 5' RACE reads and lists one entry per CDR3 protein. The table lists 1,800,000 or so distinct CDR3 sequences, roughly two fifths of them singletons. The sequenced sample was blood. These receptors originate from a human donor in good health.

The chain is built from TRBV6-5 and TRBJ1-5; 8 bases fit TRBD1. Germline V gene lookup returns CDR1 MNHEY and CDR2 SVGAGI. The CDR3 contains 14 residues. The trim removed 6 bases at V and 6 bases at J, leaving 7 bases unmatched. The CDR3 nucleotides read TGTGCCAGCAGCCTGGACAGGGAAGTTCAGCCCCAGCATTTT. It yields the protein CASSLDREVQPQHF.

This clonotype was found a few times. Here the CDR3 DNA reads TGCAGTGCTAGCAGAGGGGAGACCGCAGATACGCAGTATTTT. Translating gives CSASRGETADTQYF. This chain links TRBV20-1 with TRBJ2-3; perhaps D is TRBD1 or TRBD2 (5 bases each). Trimming removed 3 bases from V and 4 bases from J, with 14 bases in between. The CDR3 runs 14 residues. Germline V gene lookup returns CDR1 DFQATT and CDR2 SNEGSKA (reference sequence).

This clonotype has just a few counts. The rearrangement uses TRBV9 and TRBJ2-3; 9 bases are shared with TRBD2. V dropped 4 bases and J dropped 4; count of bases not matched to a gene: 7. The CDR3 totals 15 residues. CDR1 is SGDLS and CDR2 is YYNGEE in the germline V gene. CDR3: CASSLSGTSPDTQYF. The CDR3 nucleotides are TGTGCCAGCAGCTTATCCGGGACTAGCCCAGATACGCAGTATTTT.

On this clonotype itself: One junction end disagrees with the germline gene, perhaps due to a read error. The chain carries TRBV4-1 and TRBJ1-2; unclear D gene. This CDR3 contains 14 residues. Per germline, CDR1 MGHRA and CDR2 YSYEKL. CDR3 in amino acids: CASSQDPALYGCTF. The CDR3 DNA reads TGCGCCAGCAGCCAAGACCCGGCCCTCTATGGCTGCACCTTC.

CDR3 protein: CASGTPDRALLQPQHF. The CDR3 DNA is TGTGCCAGCGGCACCCCTGACAGGGCCTTACTTCAGCCCCAGCATTTT. The J gene is TRBJ1-5, the V gene TRBV21-1; TRBD1 is the table's D call, not checked against the DNA. TRBV21-1 is labeled a pseudogene. The CDR3 totals 16 residues.

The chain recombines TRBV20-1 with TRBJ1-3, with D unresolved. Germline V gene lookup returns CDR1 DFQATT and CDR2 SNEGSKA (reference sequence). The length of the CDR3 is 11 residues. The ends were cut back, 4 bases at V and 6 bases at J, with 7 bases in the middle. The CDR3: CSAKTLNTIYF. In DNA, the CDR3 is TGCAGTGCTAAAACCTTAAACACCATATATTTT.

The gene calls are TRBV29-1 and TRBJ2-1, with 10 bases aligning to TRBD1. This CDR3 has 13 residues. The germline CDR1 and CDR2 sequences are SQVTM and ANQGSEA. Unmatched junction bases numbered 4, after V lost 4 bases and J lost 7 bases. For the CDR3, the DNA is TGCAGCGTTGCGGGACAGGGGAATAATGAGCAGTTCTTC. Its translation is CSVAGQGNNEQFF.

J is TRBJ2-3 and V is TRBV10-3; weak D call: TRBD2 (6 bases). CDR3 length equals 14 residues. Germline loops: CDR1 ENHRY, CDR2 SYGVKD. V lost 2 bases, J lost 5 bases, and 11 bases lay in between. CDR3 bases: TGTGCCATCAGTGAGGTAACCGGGGGAGATACGCAGTATTTT. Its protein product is CAISEVTGGDTQYF.

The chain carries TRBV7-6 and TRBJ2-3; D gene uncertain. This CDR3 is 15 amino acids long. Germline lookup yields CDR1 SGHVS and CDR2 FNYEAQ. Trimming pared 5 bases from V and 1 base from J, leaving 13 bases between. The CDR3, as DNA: TGTGCCAGCAGCCCGGTCTTGCGTGGCACAGATACGCAGTATTTT. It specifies CASSPVLRGTDTQYF.

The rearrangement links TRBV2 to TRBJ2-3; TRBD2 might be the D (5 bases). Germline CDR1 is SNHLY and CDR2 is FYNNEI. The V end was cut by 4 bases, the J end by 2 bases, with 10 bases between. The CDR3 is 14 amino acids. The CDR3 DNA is TGTGCCAGCAGTGGGAGGACGACCACAGATACGCAGTATTTT. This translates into CASSGRTTTDTQYF.

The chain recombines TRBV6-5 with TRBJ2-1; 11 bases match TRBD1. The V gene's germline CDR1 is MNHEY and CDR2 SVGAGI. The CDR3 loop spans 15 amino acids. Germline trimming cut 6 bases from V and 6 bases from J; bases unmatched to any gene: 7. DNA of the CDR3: TGTGCCAGCAGCTTCGGGACAGGGGGAACCAATGAGCAGTTCTTC. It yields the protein CASSFGTGGTNEQFF.

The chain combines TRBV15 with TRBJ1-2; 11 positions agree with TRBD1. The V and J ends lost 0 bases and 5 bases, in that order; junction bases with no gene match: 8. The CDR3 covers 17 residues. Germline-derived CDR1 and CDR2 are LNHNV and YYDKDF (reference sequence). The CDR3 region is CATSRDSGQGARYGYTF. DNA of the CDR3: TGTGCCACCAGCAGAGATTCTGGACAGGGGGCGCGGTATGGCTACACCTTC.